The clone carrying this T cell receptor beta chain was counted ten times or more. Its antigen is undetermined. The sample is drawn from a study of T-cell reconstitution after alpha-beta-depleted transplantation in children. Overall study findings and caveats: T-cell counts and diversity at one year post-transplant came mainly from newly produced T cells. Several hundred expanded graft clones reportedly gave rise to the alpha-beta T cells present about two months after transplant. Recipient T cells and thymic progenitors that survived gave rise to the high TCRbeta diversity observed at day 60 in some patients.

Preparing the TCRbeta library involved the use of unique molecular identifiers. TCRdb reprocessed the PCR reads via MiXCR and lists one record per CDR3 protein. The sample records fewer than 350,000 distinct CDR3 sequences, roughly 7.8% being singletons. The TCR was taken from a female patient aged 2-10 years who had a stem cell transplant for Fanconi anemia, so the T cells may come from the graft donor. The sequences come from peripheral blood, collected 360 days after TCRalphabeta/CD19-depleted stem cell transplant.

The CDR3 DNA reads as TGCGCCAGCAGCTCCGGAATGGGGGAACAAGAGACCCAGTACTTC. It specifies CASSSGMGEQETQYF. V is TRBV5-1 and J is TRBJ2-5, with D perhaps being TRBD1 or TRBD2 (5 bases each). In germline, CDR1 is SGHRS, CDR2 YFSETQ. The CDR3 consists of 15 residues. V was cut by 3 bases and J by 2 bases, with 14 bases left in between. The full variable domain, completed using reference TRBV5-1 and TRBJ2-5, is KAGVTQTPRYLIKTRGQQVTLSCSPISGHRSVSWYQQTPGQGLQFLFEYFSETQRNKGNFPGRFSGRQFSNSRSEMNVSTLELGDSALYLCASSSGMGEQETQYFGPGTRLLVL.